The source of this T cell receptor beta chain is a study of blood T cell repertoires in COVID-19. Study at large: Samples taken during acute and convalescent COVID-19 were collected in the United States, Italy and Spain. The analysed material was cDNA or gDNA that came from T cells, B-cell-depleted T cells, or PBMCs.

V lost 5 bases, J lost 5 bases, and 20 bases stayed unmatched. The CDR3 sequence is 18 residues long. Germline V gene sequence: CDR1 SEHNR, CDR2 FQNEAQ (reference sequence). Libraries were prepared by immunoSEQ multiplex PCR; TCRdb keeps only in-frame clonotypes and omits some of them. Among about 120,000 clones listed, over 70% were seen once. The sequenced sample consisted of peripheral blood. The V and J genes are TRBV7-9 and TRBJ1-1, with TRBD1 matching over 7 bases. The sequence derives from a woman between 45 and 65 years old with acute or convalescent COVID-19. CDR3 sequence (DNA): TGTGCCAGCAGCCCCAGCCCCGGGACACAGGGGTTCGTTACTGAAGCTTTCTTT. As protein: CASSPSPGTQGFVTEAFF.